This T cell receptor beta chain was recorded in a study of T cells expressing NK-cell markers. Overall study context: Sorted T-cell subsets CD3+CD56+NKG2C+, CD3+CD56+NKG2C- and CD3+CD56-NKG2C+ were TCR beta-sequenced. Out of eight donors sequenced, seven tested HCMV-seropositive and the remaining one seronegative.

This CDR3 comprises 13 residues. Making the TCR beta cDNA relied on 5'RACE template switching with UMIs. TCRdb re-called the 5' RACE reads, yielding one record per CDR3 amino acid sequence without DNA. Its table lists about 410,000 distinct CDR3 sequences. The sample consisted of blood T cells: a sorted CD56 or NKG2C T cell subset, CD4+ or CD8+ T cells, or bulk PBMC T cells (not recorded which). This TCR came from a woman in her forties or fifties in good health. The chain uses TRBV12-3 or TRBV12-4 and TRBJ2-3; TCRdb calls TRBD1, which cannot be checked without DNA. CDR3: CASSFHGDREGYF.